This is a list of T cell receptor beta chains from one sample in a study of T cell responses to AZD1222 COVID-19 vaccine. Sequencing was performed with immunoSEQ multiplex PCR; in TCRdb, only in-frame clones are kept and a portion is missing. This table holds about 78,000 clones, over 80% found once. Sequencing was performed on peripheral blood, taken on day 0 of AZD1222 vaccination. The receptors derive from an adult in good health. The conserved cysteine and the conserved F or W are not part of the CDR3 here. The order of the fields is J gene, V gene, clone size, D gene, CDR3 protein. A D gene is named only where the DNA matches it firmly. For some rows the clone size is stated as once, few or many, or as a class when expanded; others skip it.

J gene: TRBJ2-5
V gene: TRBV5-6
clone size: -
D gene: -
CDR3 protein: ASSFTDTQY

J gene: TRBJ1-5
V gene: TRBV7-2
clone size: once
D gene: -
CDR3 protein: ASSPSPTQPQH

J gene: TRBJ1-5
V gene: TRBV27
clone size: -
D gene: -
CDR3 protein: ASSCLQVESNQPQH

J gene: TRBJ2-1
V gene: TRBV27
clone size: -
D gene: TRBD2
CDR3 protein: ASSSLAGGSYSPSSYNEQF

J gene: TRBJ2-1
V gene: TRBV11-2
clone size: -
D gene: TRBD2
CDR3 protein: ASSLGTSGGVYNEQF

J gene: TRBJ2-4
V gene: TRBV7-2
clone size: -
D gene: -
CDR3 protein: ASSLFGQHNIQY

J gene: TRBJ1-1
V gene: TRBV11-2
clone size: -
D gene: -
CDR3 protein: ASSLDRSGREAF

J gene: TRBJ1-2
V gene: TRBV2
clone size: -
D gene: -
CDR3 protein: ASNPLQNYGYT

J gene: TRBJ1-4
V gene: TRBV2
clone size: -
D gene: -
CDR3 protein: ASTLATNEKLF

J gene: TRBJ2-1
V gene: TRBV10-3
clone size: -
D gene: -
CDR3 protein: AISESRGPEQF

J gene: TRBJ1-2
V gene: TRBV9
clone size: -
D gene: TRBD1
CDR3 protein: ASSVDLEGQGEGYT

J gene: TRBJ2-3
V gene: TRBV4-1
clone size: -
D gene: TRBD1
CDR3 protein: ASSQGTGGSSTDTQY

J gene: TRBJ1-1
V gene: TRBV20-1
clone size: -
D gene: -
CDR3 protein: SAELGREAF

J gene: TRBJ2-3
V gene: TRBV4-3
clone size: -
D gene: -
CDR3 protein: ASSQDGGSADTQY

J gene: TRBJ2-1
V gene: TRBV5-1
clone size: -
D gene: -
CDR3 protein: ASSLGAGRNNEQF

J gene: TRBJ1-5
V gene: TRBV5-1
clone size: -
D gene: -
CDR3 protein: ASSLVAADSNQPQH

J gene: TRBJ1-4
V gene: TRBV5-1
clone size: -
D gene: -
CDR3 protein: ASSEGREKLF